The 29 T cell receptor beta chains listed next were all sequenced from one sample in a study of cytomegalovirus exposure and HLA in healthy donors. PCR amplification relied on 60 Vbeta primers (plus 13 Jbeta primers). TCRdb's table, derived via immunoSEQ multiplex PCR, lists solely in-frame clones and lacks some. The sample includes 140,000 to 150,000 clones, roughly 80% of them seen just once. The sequenced sample was PBMCs. Receptors originate from a woman younger than 45 in good health and CMV-seronegative.

The chain uses TRBV6-1 and TRBJ1-6, with TRBD1 matching 7 bases. The CDR3 has 14 residues. Germline values: CDR1 MNHNS, CDR2 SASEGT. V shed 10 bases and J 7 bases; nucleotides not matched to a gene: 10. The CDR3 bases are TGTGCCATCCGGACAGGACCTAGGAATTCACCCCTCCACTTT. Its protein product is CAIRTGPRNSPLHF.

This chain connects TRBV7-8 to TRBJ2-5, with TRBD2 matching over 9 bases. With V trimmed by 1 base and J by 2 bases, 2 bases remained unmatched. Germline V lookup: CDR1 SGHVS, CDR2 FQNEAQ. The CDR3 length is 15 residues. CDR3 coding DNA: TGTGCCAGCAGCTTAGGCGGGGGGGAACAAGAGACCCAGTACTTC. It encodes CASSLGGGEQETQYF.

The J gene is TRBJ1-2, the V gene TRBV6-1; 8 nucleotides line up with TRBD1. Germline-derived CDR1 and CDR2 are MNHNS and SASEGT. The junction had 10 bases not matched to a gene; V was cut back by 0 bases and J by 7 bases. This CDR3 contains 16 residues. The CDR3 sequence: CASSEALGNRGFGYTF. The CDR3 region has the DNA TGTGCCAGCAGTGAAGCGCTTGGGAACAGGGGGTTTGGCTACACCTTC.

This chain joins TRBV2 and TRBJ2-2; 11 nucleotides match TRBD1. The length of the CDR3 is 15 residues. After removal of 6 bases from V and 4 bases from J, the junction contained 4 bases not matched to a gene. Per germline, CDR1 SNHLY and CDR2 FYNNEI. CDR3 coding DNA: TGTGCCAGCAGGGCCGGACAGGGGGCCACCGGGGAGCTGTTTTTT. This gives the protein CASRAGQGATGELFF.

This chain links TRBV7-7 with TRBJ2-7, with D tentatively TRBD2 (7 bases). With 7 bases removed from V and 6 bases from J, the gap between germline ends came to 16 bases. The CDR3 is 13 amino acids. Germline lookup yields CDR1 SSHAT and CDR2 FNYEAQ (reference sequence). The CDR3 DNA follows: TGTGCCAGCACCCCTTTAGGGGGGGGCGAGCAGTACTTC. This encodes CASTPLGGGEQYF.

This chain links TRBV29-1 with TRBJ2-7; D uncertain. CDR3 length equals 12 residues. Germline V gene lookup returns CDR1 SQVTM and CDR2 ANQGSEA. Trimming removed 6 bases from V and 4 bases from J, with 13 bases in between. The CDR3 here is CSVAISTYEQYF. The CDR3 bases are TGCAGCGTGGCTATCTCGACTTACGAGCAGTACTTC.

The chain employs TRBV30 and TRBJ1-4; maybe TRBD1 (6 bases). The CDR3 is 16 residues long. Trimming removed 4 bases from V and 2 bases from J, with 17 bases in between. CDR1 is GTSNPN, CDR2 SVGIG, per germline (reference sequence). As DNA, the CDR3 is TGTGCCTGGAACATAAGGGGGTTCGCGACTAATGAAAAACTGTTTTTT. Its protein product is CAWNIRGFATNEKLFF.

This chain connects TRBV5-6 to TRBJ2-7; 10 bases match TRBD2. CDR1 and CDR2 (germline): SGHDT, YYEEEE. CDR3 length equals 14 residues. J gave up 7 bases and V 8 bases, and 12 bases lay outside the gene matches. The CDR3 region is CASNFAASGGEQYF. The CDR3 DNA reads as TGTGCCAGTAATTTTGCGGCTAGCGGGGGTGAGCAGTACTTC.

CDR3 residues: CASSGWDSGVYGYTF. CDR3 DNA: TGTGCCAGCAGTGGTTGGGACTCCGGCGTCTATGGCTACACCTTC. The chain recombines TRBV25-1 with TRBJ1-2, with a tentative D call TRBD1 (5 bases). CDR3 length: 15 amino acids. Germline CDR1 MGHDK, CDR2 SYGVNS. V gave up 4 bases and J gave up 4 bases, with 16 bases separating them.

J is TRBJ2-1 and V is TRBV7-9; 8 bases are a match to TRBD1. Trimming removed 1 base from V and 8 bases from J; junction bases left unmatched: 10. The CDR3 length is 16 residues. CDR1 is SEHNR and CDR2 is FQNEAQ in the germline V gene (reference sequence). The CDR3 loop is CASSLGTRTGFDEQFF. CDR3 nucleotide sequence: TGTGCCAGCAGCTTAGGGACCCGGACAGGGTTCGATGAGCAGTTCTTC.

J is TRBJ2-7 and V is TRBV5-1; 10 bases map to TRBD2. V was clipped by 3 bases and J by 2 bases; unmatched bases: 8. The CDR3 totals 16 residues. Germline V lookup: CDR1 SGHRS, CDR2 YFSETQ. The CDR3 here is CASSSFRAGGPYEQYF. The CDR3 DNA is TGCGCCAGCAGCTCTTTCCGAGCGGGGGGGCCCTACGAGCAGTACTTC.

This chain connects TRBV2 to TRBJ1-2; D not resolved. The CDR3 length is 14 residues. Trimming left V 5 bases short and J 4 bases short, with 14 bases between. CDR1 is SNHLY and CDR2 is FYNNEI in the germline V gene. CDR3 DNA sequence: TGTGCCAGCAGTATAACGGGAACCGGCTATGGCTACACCTTC. This sequence encodes CASSITGTGYGYTF.

The V call is TRBV19, the J call TRBJ1-2; 9 bases match TRBD1. This CDR3 has 14 amino acids. Germline loops: CDR1 LNHDA, CDR2 SQIVND (reference sequence). V dropped 7 bases and J dropped 5; count of bases not matched to a gene: 8. CDR3 in amino acids: CASTEGTGLYGYTF. The CDR3 DNA is TGTGCCAGTACCGAGGGGACAGGGCTTTATGGCTACACCTTC.

The chain joins TRBV7-2 to TRBJ2-2; 11 nucleotides line up with TRBD2. This CDR3 has 16 amino acids. V lost 5 bases, J lost 6 bases, and 8 bases stayed unmatched. Germline assignment: CDR1 SGHTA and CDR2 FQGNSA. The CDR3 bases are TGTGCCAGCAGCCCCACTAGCGGGAGTGGGTCCGGGGAGCTGTTTTTT. This codes for CASSPTSGSGSGELFF.

This chain joins TRBV5-5 and TRBJ2-5; TRBD2 aligns across 8 bases. CDR1 is SGHKS and CDR2 is YYEKEE in the germline V gene (reference sequence). The CDR3 length is 14 residues. V trimming: 4 bases; J trimming: 4 bases; junction bases outside the gene matches: 6. CDR3: CASSLPGGPETQYF. The CDR3 DNA sequence: TGTGCCAGCAGCCTGCCGGGGGGGCCAGAGACCCAGTACTTC.

The rearrangement joins TRBV6-1 to TRBJ2-5; 7 bases align to TRBD1. Germline CDR1 reads MNHNS; CDR2 reads SASEGT. The trim removed 4 bases at V and 5 bases at J, leaving 16 bases unmatched. The CDR3 loop spans 17 amino acids. The CDR3 is CASSGYQTGAWGETQYF. Here the CDR3 DNA reads TGTGCCAGCAGTGGATATCAAACAGGGGCTTGGGGGGAGACCCAGTACTTC.

This clone has only one observation. The CDR3 spells CASSGGQGGGDTQYF. The CDR3 DNA reads TGTGCCAGCAGCGGAGGACAGGGAGGAGGAGATACGCAGTATTTT. The chain couples TRBV7-3 to TRBJ2-3; 8 nucleotides agree with TRBD1. The V gene end was trimmed by 5 bases and the J gene end by 5 bases; junction bases not matched to a gene: 9. In germline, CDR1 is SGHTA, CDR2 FQGTGA. CDR3 length: 15 amino acids.

V gene TRBV5-4 combines with J gene TRBJ2-1; D is possibly TRBD1 (6 bases). Germline values: CDR1 SGHNT, CDR2 YYREEE (reference sequence). Trimming left V 4 bases short and J 6 bases short, with 20 bases between. The CDR3 is 16 residues long. CDR3 DNA sequence: TGTGCCAGCAGCCTCCCACTGAATACAGGGACCAATGAGCAGTTCTTC. Its protein product is CASSLPLNTGTNEQFF.

The gene calls are TRBV11-1 and TRBJ1-2, with D possibly being TRBD1 (6 bases). Germline V lookup: CDR1 SGHAT, CDR2 FQDESV (reference sequence). The ends were cut back, 5 bases at V and 2 bases at J, with 15 bases in the middle. The CDR3 consists of 15 residues. The CDR3 protein is CASSPSTGVNYGYTF. CDR3 bases: TGTGCCAGCAGCCCGTCGACAGGTGTGAACTATGGCTACACCTTC.

Written as DNA, the CDR3 is TGTGCCACCAGGGTGGGGGGTAATGAAAAACTGTTTTTT. This translates into CATRVGGNEKLFF. V gene TRBV28 combines with J gene TRBJ1-4; D perhaps matches TRBD1 (5 bases). The CDR3 spans 13 residues. Germline CDR1 and CDR2: MDHEN and SYDVKM. The ends were cut back, 10 bases at V and 4 bases at J, with 13 bases in the middle.

The rearrangement joins TRBV7-2 to TRBJ2-5; possible D gene TRBD2, 5 bases. Germline CDR1 reads SGHTA; CDR2 reads FQGNSA. This CDR3 region has 15 residues. Trimming cost V 5 bases and J 0 bases, with 13 bases left between them. CDR3 in amino acids: CASSPPGSNQETQYF. In DNA form, the CDR3 reads TGTGCCAGCAGCCCCCCGGGGTCAAACCAAGAGACCCAGTACTTC.

This sequence joins TRBV7-2 and TRBJ2-1; TRBD1 is a possible D gene (5 bases). The V and J ends lost 1 base and 8 bases respectively, with 12 bases between them. The CDR3 is 14 residues long. CDR1 and CDR2 (germline): SGHTA, FQGNSA. CDR3 amino acids: CASSLEFQGYEQFF. Written as DNA, the CDR3 is TGTGCCAGCAGCTTAGAATTCCAGGGATATGAGCAGTTCTTC.

The gene calls are TRBV7-3 and TRBJ2-7, with 8 bases matching TRBD2. CDR1 is SGHTA, CDR2 FQGTGA, per germline. V gave up 5 bases and J gave up 1 base; unmatched junction bases: 7. This CDR3 spans 15 amino acids. In DNA, the CDR3 is TGTGCCAGCAGCCCGTTCGGCGGGGGGTCCTACGAGCAGTACTTC. It yields the protein CASSPFGGGSYEQYF.

This clone showed up just a few times. The gene calls are TRBV9 and TRBJ1-2; TRBD1 aligns across 9 bases. The V and J ends lost 5 bases and 4 bases, in that order; junction bases with no gene match: 9. The germline gives CDR1 SGDLS, CDR2 YYNGEE. The CDR3 extends over 15 amino acids. CDR3 coding DNA: TGTGCCAGCAGTGCTACCGGGACAGGGATCTATGGCTACACCTTC. Encoded protein: CASSATGTGIYGYTF.

The chain recombines TRBV7-3 with TRBJ2-7; 9 nucleotides match TRBD1. Germline CDR1 reads SGHTA; CDR2 reads FQGTGA. Trimming at V came to 4 bases and at J to 3 bases, leaving 7 bases not matched to a gene. The CDR3 loop spans 15 amino acids. The chain's CDR3 is CASSSGQGNLYEQYF. CDR3 sequence (DNA): TGTGCCAGCAGCTCGGGACAGGGAAACCTCTACGAGCAGTACTTC.

This chain joins TRBV5-6 and TRBJ1-2; D may be TRBD1 (6 bases). V was clipped by 0 bases and J by 4 bases, with 10 bases between them. Germline V lookup: CDR1 SGHDT, CDR2 YYEEEE. The CDR3 length is 14 residues. CDR3 amino acids: CASSLGTAIYGYTF. In DNA, the CDR3 is TGTGCCAGCAGCTTGGGGACAGCTATCTATGGCTACACCTTC.

The J gene is TRBJ1-2, the V gene TRBV5-1; 7 nucleotides line up with TRBD1. This CDR3 is 14 amino acids long. Germline V CDR1 and CDR2: SGHRS, YFSETQ. Trimming removed 4 bases from V and 2 bases from J; junction bases left unmatched: 5. In DNA form, the CDR3 reads TGCGCCAGCAGCATTACAGGGGCCAACTATGGCTACACCTTC. It is translated as CASSITGANYGYTF.

The CDR3 DNA follows: TGTGCCAGTAGTATCGGGACAGGGGGCTACACCTTC. This codes for CASSIGTGGYTF. V usage is TRBV19 and J usage is TRBJ1-2, with TRBD1 identical over 9 bases. Trimming removed 3 bases from V and 8 bases from J; junction bases left unmatched: 1. Germline CDR1 reads LNHDA; CDR2 reads SQIVND (reference sequence). This CDR3 contains 12 residues.

The chain has TRBV6-1 and TRBJ1-5, with a possible D match to TRBD1 (5 bases). CDR3 size: 13 residues. The V gene lost 7 bases and the J gene lost 9 bases, with 16 bases spanning the gap. Germline V CDR1 and CDR2: MNHNS, SASEGT. As DNA, the CDR3 is TGTGCCAGCATAGCGGGGGAGGGCCGGCCCCAGCATTTT. Its translation is CASIAGEGRPQHF.